This T cell receptor (beta chain) was sequenced for a study of early stage breast cancer tumors. Study background: Average read coverage per sample was 7.5 to 10-fold.

The data were produced by immunoSEQ multiplex PCR, yet TCRdb's version contains in-frame clones alone and is incomplete. The sample has some 75,000 clones, under 85% seen once. CDR1 is SGHAT and CDR2 is FQNNGV in the germline V gene. The CDR3 consists of 15 residues. V was clipped by 1 base and J by 3 bases, with 12 bases between them. The sequence came from a person aged 55 to 70 with breast cancer. Source material: blood. The gene calls are TRBV11-2 and TRBJ1-2; D possibly corresponds to TRBD1 (5 bases). The CDR3 region has the DNA TGTGCCAGCAGCTTAGTAGGGGACGCATACTATGGCTACACCTTC. This translates into CASSLVGDAYYGYTF.